These 5 T cell receptor beta chains were sequenced from one sample in a study of T cells in localized non-small cell lung cancer. Some clones are missing from TCRdb's copy, which holds only in-frame ones; the method was immunoSEQ multiplex PCR. The sample lists about 33,000 clones, less than 80% occurring once. The sample consisted of peripheral blood, taken before any cancer treatment. Receptor source: a male donor aged 60 or over with stage II squamous cell lung carcinoma.

The chain is built from TRBV7-9 and TRBJ1-2, with 7 positions matching TRBD1. The CDR3 length is 13 residues. Germline-derived CDR1 and CDR2 are SEHNR and FQNEAQ (reference sequence). The V segment lost 6 bases and the J segment 4 bases; nucleotides outside the gene matches: 5. CDR3 sequence reads: CASSRDRTYGYTF. For the CDR3, the DNA is TGTGCCAGCAGTCGGGACAGAACCTATGGCTACACCTTC.

This clone showed up just once. V usage is TRBV7-9 and J usage is TRBJ1-1, with unresolved D. The V and J ends lost 3 bases and 0 bases respectively, with 5 bases between them. The CDR3 is made up of 13 amino acids. From germline, CDR1 is SEHNR and CDR2 FQNEAQ (reference sequence). Written as DNA, the CDR3 is TGTGCCAGCAGCTTTGATATGAACACTGAAGCTTTCTTT. This sequence encodes CASSFDMNTEAFF.

In DNA, the CDR3 is TGTGCCAGCAGTTACACCGCGGGGGGGAGCCAAGAGACCCAGTACTTC. Its translation: CASSYTAGGSQETQYF. The J gene is TRBJ2-5, the V gene TRBV6-6, with TRBD2 matching over 9 bases. This CDR3 is built from 16 residues. Germline loops: CDR1 MNHNY, CDR2 SVGAGI (reference sequence). Trimming took 2 bases from V and 1 from J; bases not matched to a gene: 5.

The gene calls are TRBV15 and TRBJ1-6; a weak D match, TRBD1 (5 bases). Between the trimmed V and J ends, which lost 6 bases and 7 bases, there was a span of 10 bases. This CDR3 contains 13 residues. Germline V CDR1 and CDR2: LNHNV, YYDKDF (reference sequence). The CDR3 DNA reads TGTGCCACCAGGGCCAGGGTGAATTCACCCCTCCACTTT. Protein sequence: CATRARVNSPLHF.

This chain uses TRBV7-3 with TRBJ2-2; 11 positions agree with TRBD2. The germline V gene has CDR1 SGHTA and CDR2 FQGTGA. CDR3 length equals 18 residues. Trimming cost V 5 bases and J 1 base; bases outside gene matches: 9. CDR3 coding DNA: TGTGCCAGCAGCCGTCAACCAACTAGCGGGGGGAACACCGGGGAGCTGTTTTTT. Translating it yields CASSRQPTSGGNTGELFF.